This T cell receptor beta chain was captured by sequencing in a study of shared clonotypes between healthy human individuals. Profiling relied on immunoSEQ multiplex PCR, and the TCRdb table lists in-frame clones only, not all of them. The sample shows approximately 1.4 million clones, 98% of them seen only once. The V end was cut by 2 bases, the J end by 0 bases, with 7 bases between. Germline-derived CDR1 and CDR2 are SGHAT and FQNNGV. The CDR3 runs to 14 residues. CD4+ cells underwent separation, giving CD45RA+ naive and CD45RA-negative memory subsets. The clonotype originates from a man aged 30 to 45 in good health. This chain uses TRBV11-2 with TRBJ1-1; D might be TRBD1 (5 bases). Sequenced input: naive CD4+ T cells sorted from blood. Subset specified: CD45RA+ positively selected. CDR3 nucleotide sequence: TGTGCCAGCAGCTTATTGGGGCTGAACACTGAAGCTTTCTTT. This encodes CASSLLGLNTEAFF.